This T cell receptor beta chain was retrieved from a study of regulatory T cells in long-lasting Graves disease. Arm-PCR with iRepertoire HTBI primers amplified the CDR3 regions for these TCR beta libraries. One entry per CDR3 protein results from TCRdb running MiXCR on the multiplex PCR reads. This sample has 400,000 to 500,000 distinct CDR3 sequences, with around 13% found just once. The time point was: newly diagnosed GD, antithyroid drugs for less than 3 months. Scientists built the TCR library using RNA that was extracted from PBMCs. As to this clonotype: Its specificity is not known.

Overall study results and limits: For persistent Graves' patients, TCR diversity was lower than for newly diagnosed ones.

The sample also formed part of further work on T cells in Graves' hyperthyroidism and ophthalmopathy. That report notes: Disease duration under 2 months; hyperthyroidism patients were aged 18 to 65. A first-round RT-PCR of the TCR CDR3 used the HTBI primer set. Ophthalmopathy cases were set apart from stable hyperthyroidism by a 13 V-J model.

The sequence was collected from a woman in her fifties or sixties with Graves disease. This specimen was peripheral blood mononuclear cells (PBMCs), taken at new diagnosis, from a patient treated with antithyroid drugs.

The CDR3 region has the DNA TGCGCCAGCAGCTTGGAGGGCACAACCGCCCCCTACAATGAGCAGTTCTTC. Encoded protein: CASSLEGTTAPYNEQFF. The V call is TRBV5-1, the J call TRBJ2-1; D not certain. With 0 bases removed from V and 2 bases from J, the gap between germline ends came to 15 bases. Germline V CDR1 and CDR2: SGHRS, YFSETQ. The CDR3 runs 17 residues.